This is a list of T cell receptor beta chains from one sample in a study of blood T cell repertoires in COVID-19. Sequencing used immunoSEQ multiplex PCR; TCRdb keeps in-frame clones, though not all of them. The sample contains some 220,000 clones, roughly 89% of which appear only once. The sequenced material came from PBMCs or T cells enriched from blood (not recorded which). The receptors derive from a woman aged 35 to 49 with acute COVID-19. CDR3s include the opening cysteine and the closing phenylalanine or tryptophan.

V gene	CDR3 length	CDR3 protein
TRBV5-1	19	CASSLGSGAGGSSGNTIYF
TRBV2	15	CASSAKDRVNQPQHF
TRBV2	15	CASTRGQGYNQPQHF
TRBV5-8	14	CASSDGQINEKLFF
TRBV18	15	CASSPQTGSTDTQYF
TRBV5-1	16	CASSVSAGGRTDTQYF
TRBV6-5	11	CASRGLYGYTF
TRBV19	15	CASSKILQANTEAFF
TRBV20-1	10	CSANRETQYF
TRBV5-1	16	CASSLVLAGGLDEQFF
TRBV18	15	CASSPESQGDFGYTF
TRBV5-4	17	CASSLGASGGYQETQYF
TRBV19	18	CASRPVYRDRGLNTEAFF
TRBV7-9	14	CASSSTTMASEAFF
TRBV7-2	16	CASSLLFIKGRNGYTF
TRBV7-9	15	CASSPGGADSREAFF
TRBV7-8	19	CASSLADPWILERNTEAFF
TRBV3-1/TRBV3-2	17	CASSQGREERSGNTIYF
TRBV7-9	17	CASSLAGGSRDIYGYTF
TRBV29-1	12	CSVVGDNYGYTF
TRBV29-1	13	CSVGEALNYGYTF
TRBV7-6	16	CASSLAYQRGVSEQFF
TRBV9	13	CASSVSEDYGYTF
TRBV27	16	CASSLSRGAADYGYTF
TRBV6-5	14	CASSLQVLNTEAFF
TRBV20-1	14	CSASRPGQGRGYTF
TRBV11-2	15	CASSLDSYPGDTIYF
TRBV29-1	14	CSVPGGAFTGGYTF
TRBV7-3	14	CASSYTGREDTQYF
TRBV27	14	CASMGRGGTGELFF
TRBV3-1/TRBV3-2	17	CASSPHEQGVYQETQYF
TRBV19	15	CASSAGQGAGYEQYF
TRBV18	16	CASSPPYRTNTGELFF
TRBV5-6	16	CASSKTGRQANSPLHF
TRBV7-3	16	CASSPSGGLNTGELFF
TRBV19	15	CASSLRPTGLGEAFF
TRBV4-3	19	CASSQDWASGGAAKNIQYF
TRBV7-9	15	CASSHSGAPGNTIYF
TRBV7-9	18	CASSLRSGMGATNEKLFF
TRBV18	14	CASSPGQGIDEQFF
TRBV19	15	CASTTGTGANQPQHF
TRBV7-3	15	CASSLRGDMNTEAFF
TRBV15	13	CATSSRRSDGYTF
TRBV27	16	CASSTLGGVLAYEQYF
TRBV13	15	CASRNTSGGNYEQYF
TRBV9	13	CASSSQGADGYTF
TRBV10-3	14	CAIREDRGPYEQYF
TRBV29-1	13	CSVARGLGQPQHF
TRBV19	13	CASSPNSNSPLHF
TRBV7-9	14	CASSPYFAGEKLFF
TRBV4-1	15	CASSQVGLINQPQHF
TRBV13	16	CASSPRTGASTDTQYF
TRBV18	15	CASSLDGGGGQPQHF